A selection of T cell receptor beta chains follows, all from one sample in a study of tumor-infiltrating lymphocytes in localized non-small cell lung cancer. Using immunoSEQ multiplex PCR, the repertoire was profiled, and TCRdb retains in-frame clones only, with some absent. The data show 8,500 to 13,000 clones, around 63% seen once. The specimen was lung tumor tissue. Source of these receptors: a human donor with non-small cell lung cancer. The CDR3 runs from the conserved cysteine through the conserved F or W. The order of the fields is J gene, D gene, clone size, V gene, CDR3 protein, CDR3 DNA. The D gene is left open where the match is weak. Clone size is given for some rows only: seen once, a few or many times, or a class if the clone is expanded.

j_call: TRBJ2-5
d_call: -
clone_size: -
v_call: TRBV28
cdr3_aa: CASADRRQETQYF
cdr3_nt: TGTGCCAGCGCGGATAGGAGGCAAGAGACCCAGTACTTC

j_call: TRBJ2-7
d_call: -
clone_size: -
v_call: TRBV11-2
cdr3_aa: CASSFSNEQYF
cdr3_nt: TGTGCCAGCAGCTTCTCCAACGAGCAGTACTTC

j_call: TRBJ2-3
d_call: -
clone_size: -
v_call: TRBV30
cdr3_aa: CAWTASSARTDTQYF
cdr3_nt: TGTGCCTGGACCGCATCTAGCGCGCGCACAGATACGCAGTATTTT

j_call: TRBJ2-3
d_call: -
clone_size: -
v_call: TRBV9
cdr3_aa: CASSSRGGFTDTQYF
cdr3_nt: TGTGCCAGCAGCTCCCGAGGGGGTTTCACAGATACGCAGTATTTT

j_call: TRBJ2-3
d_call: -
clone_size: few
v_call: TRBV7-2
cdr3_aa: CASSLEWADTQYF
cdr3_nt: TGTGCCAGCAGCTTAGAGTGGGCAGATACGCAGTATTTT

j_call: TRBJ1-4
d_call: -
clone_size: -
v_call: TRBV7-9
cdr3_aa: CASSGGATDNEKLFF
cdr3_nt: TGTGCCAGCAGCGGTGGGGCAACCGATAATGAAAAACTGTTTTTT

j_call: TRBJ2-7
d_call: -
clone_size: -
v_call: TRBV4-1
cdr3_aa: CASSQEGAGSMYEQYF
cdr3_nt: TGCGCCAGCAGCCAAGAAGGGGCAGGGAGTATGTACGAGCAGTACTTC

j_call: TRBJ2-7
d_call: -
clone_size: -
v_call: TRBV11-2
cdr3_aa: CASSLSWGGSHEQYF
cdr3_nt: TGTGCCAGCAGCTTATCCTGGGGAGGTTCCCACGAGCAGTACTTC

j_call: TRBJ1-1
d_call: TRBD1
clone_size: once
v_call: TRBV7-9
cdr3_aa: CASSPPAQGKTFF
cdr3_nt: TGTGCCAGCAGCCCTCCGGCACAGGGGAAGACTTTCTTT

j_call: TRBJ1-4
d_call: -
clone_size: -
v_call: TRBV6-1
cdr3_aa: CASSGRGPNEKLFF
cdr3_nt: TGTGCCAGCAGTGGCAGGGGCCCTAATGAAAAACTGTTTTTT

j_call: TRBJ1-6
d_call: -
clone_size: once
v_call: TRBV7-2
cdr3_aa: CASSRVESPLHF
cdr3_nt: TGTGCCAGCAGTCGGGTGGAATCACCCCTCCACTTT

j_call: TRBJ1-2
d_call: TRBD1
clone_size: -
v_call: TRBV7-2
cdr3_aa: CASSLDGQGGGYTF
cdr3_nt: TGTGCCAGCAGCTTAGACGGACAGGGGGGTGGCTACACCTTC

j_call: TRBJ2-5
d_call: TRBD2
clone_size: few
v_call: TRBV7-9
cdr3_aa: CASNRAGGETQYF
cdr3_nt: TGTGCCAGCAATCGTGCGGGGGGAGAGACCCAGTACTTC

j_call: TRBJ1-2
d_call: -
clone_size: few
v_call: TRBV11-2
cdr3_aa: CASSLSTAYGYTF
cdr3_nt: TGTGCCAGCAGCTTATCTACAGCCTATGGCTACACCTTC

j_call: TRBJ2-5
d_call: TRBD2
clone_size: -
v_call: TRBV28
cdr3_aa: CASSFSGGKETQYF
cdr3_nt: TGTGCCAGCAGTTTCTCCGGGGGGAAAGAGACCCAGTACTTC

j_call: TRBJ2-5
d_call: TRBD1
clone_size: -
v_call: TRBV9
cdr3_aa: CASSAGTGDETQYF
cdr3_nt: TGTGCCAGCAGCGCCGGGACAGGGGATGAGACCCAGTACTTC

j_call: TRBJ1-5
d_call: -
clone_size: -
v_call: TRBV5-1
cdr3_aa: CASRLHQDQPQHF
cdr3_nt: TGCGCCAGCAGACTACACCAAGATCAGCCCCAGCATTTT

j_call: TRBJ1-6
d_call: -
clone_size: -
v_call: TRBV30
cdr3_aa: CAWTPDGSSYNSPLHF
cdr3_nt: TGTGCCTGGACCCCGGACGGTAGCTCCTATAATTCACCCCTCCACTTT

j_call: TRBJ2-7
d_call: TRBD1
clone_size: few
v_call: TRBV4-3
cdr3_aa: CASSQGMTGSYEQYF
cdr3_nt: TGCGCCAGCAGCCAAGGGATGACAGGGTCCTACGAGCAGTACTTC

j_call: TRBJ2-1
d_call: -
clone_size: -
v_call: TRBV14
cdr3_aa: CASSQDSQGQQFF
cdr3_nt: TGTGCCAGCAGCCAAGATTCCCAGGGGCAGCAGTTCTTC

j_call: TRBJ2-3
d_call: TRBD2
clone_size: once
v_call: TRBV29-1
cdr3_aa: CSALMTSGYSDTQYF
cdr3_nt: TGCAGCGCTCTCATGACTAGCGGGTACTCAGATACGCAGTATTTT

j_call: TRBJ2-7
d_call: -
clone_size: -
v_call: TRBV5-4
cdr3_aa: CASSTGQHYEQYF
cdr3_nt: TGTGCCAGCAGCACGGGACAACACTACGAGCAGTACTTC

j_call: TRBJ1-1
d_call: -
clone_size: -
v_call: TRBV15
cdr3_aa: CATSGLMNTEAFF
cdr3_nt: TGTGCCACCAGCGGTCTTATGAACACTGAAGCTTTCTTT

j_call: TRBJ1-2
d_call: -
clone_size: -
v_call: TRBV20-1
cdr3_aa: CSVWKGGYTF
cdr3_nt: TGCAGTGTCTGGAAAGGTGGCTACACCTTC

j_call: TRBJ2-5
d_call: -
clone_size: once
v_call: TRBV7-9
cdr3_aa: CASSLTQETQYF
cdr3_nt: TGTGCCAGCAGCCTCACCCAAGAGACCCAGTACTTC

j_call: TRBJ1-5
d_call: TRBD1
clone_size: few
v_call: TRBV7-8
cdr3_aa: CASSLGQGAVGNQPQHF
cdr3_nt: TGTGCCAGCAGCCTCGGACAGGGGGCGGTGGGCAATCAGCCCCAGCATTTT

j_call: TRBJ1-5
d_call: -
clone_size: -
v_call: TRBV18
cdr3_aa: CASSPARGNQPQHF
cdr3_nt: TGTGCCAGCTCACCAGCCAGGGGAAATCAGCCCCAGCATTTT

j_call: TRBJ2-1
d_call: -
clone_size: -
v_call: TRBV29-1
cdr3_aa: CSVGSSDGSYNEQFF
cdr3_nt: TGCAGCGTTGGGTCTAGTGATGGCTCCTACAATGAGCAGTTCTTC

j_call: TRBJ2-3
d_call: TRBD2
clone_size: -
v_call: TRBV5-4
cdr3_aa: CASSLAHRTSFTDTQYF
cdr3_nt: TGTGCCAGCAGCTTGGCCCATAGGACTAGCTTTACAGATACGCAGTATTTT

j_call: TRBJ1-1
d_call: -
clone_size: -
v_call: TRBV6-5
cdr3_aa: CASFPSLGVGTEAFF
cdr3_nt: TGTGCCAGCTTCCCGTCATTGGGGGTTGGCACTGAAGCTTTCTTT

j_call: TRBJ2-7
d_call: -
clone_size: few
v_call: TRBV7-2
cdr3_aa: CASSRKGTVDEQYF
cdr3_nt: TGTGCCAGCAGCAGAAAAGGGACGGTTGACGAGCAGTACTTC